This T cell receptor beta chain emerged from a study of OX40 agonist ivuxolimab in advanced cancers. Study-wide findings and caveats: At 0.1 to 3.0 mg/kg and by week 6, clonal expansion occurred in CD4+ and CD8+ blood T cells. Low normalized T-cell clonal expansion also characterized some of the nonresponders.

The CDR3 extends over 13 amino acids. Looked up from germline, CDR1 is SGHDT and CDR2 is YYEEEE. Trimming cost V 6 bases and J 2 bases, with 11 bases left between them. The assay was immunoSEQ multiplex PCR, and TCRdb's table has in-frame clones only and misses some. The sample consists of nearly 65,000 clones, around 90% of them appearing once. About this clone: Its specificity is not known.

The rearrangement links TRBV5-6 to TRBJ1-2; D perhaps matches TRBD1 (6 bases). Sample: CD4+ or CD8+ T cells sorted from blood, taken in a trial of the OX40 agonist ivuxolimab. The clonotype comes from an adult with an advanced solid tumor such as melanoma, head and neck, liver or kidney cancer. CDR3 loop: CASTAGQNYGYTF. CDR3 bases: TGTGCCAGCACCGCAGGACAGAACTATGGCTACACCTTC.